These T cell receptor beta chains were read from a single sample in a study of blood T cell repertoires in COVID-19. The data were produced by immunoSEQ multiplex PCR, yet TCRdb's version contains in-frame clones alone and is incomplete. The table records 300,000 to 400,000 clones, 90% of them present only once. Material: peripheral blood. The receptors were sampled from a woman aged 30 to 39 with COVID-19, enrolled during active disease. Both conserved end residues are part of each CDR3. Each record gives: V gene, J gene, CDR3 protein.

V: TRBV10-1; J: TRBJ1-5; CDR3: CARDCNQPQHF
V: TRBV6-2/TRBV6-3; J: TRBJ1-1; CDR3: CASSYPSQGVNTEAFF
V: TRBV27; J: TRBJ2-7; CDR3: CASSFLVGSGTSYEQYF
V: TRBV10-3; J: TRBJ2-5; CDR3: CASGLADLKGTQYF
V: TRBV6-5; J: TRBJ2-1; CDR3: CASSQLAGGPNEQFF
V: TRBV11-2; J: TRBJ1-2; CDR3: CATLNPTGGWGYTF
V: TRBV7-9; J: TRBJ1-4; CDR3: CASSQGQDNEKLFF
V: TRBV7-9; J: TRBJ2-2; CDR3: CASSSAGGPNTGELFF
V: TRBV18; J: TRBJ2-2; CDR3: CASCKDTATGELFF
V: TRBV20-1; J: TRBJ1-2; CDR3: CSVREVGGYTF
V: TRBV2; J: TRBJ1-5; CDR3: CASSEARGNQPQHF
V: TRBV27; J: TRBJ1-6; CDR3: CASSFRGRDIGSPLHF
V: TRBV5-4; J: TRBJ1-2; CDR3: CASSFIGRTNYGYTF
V: TRBV2; J: TRBJ1-5; CDR3: CASRTSTGSNQPQHF
V: TRBV29-1; J: TRBJ2-2; CDR3: CSVEDRTNTGELFF
V: TRBV7-8; J: TRBJ1-6; CDR3: CASSLRGGFSNSPLHF
V: TRBV24-1; J: TRBJ2-1; CDR3: CATSDPGTDYNEQFF
V: TRBV27; J: TRBJ2-7; CDR3: CASSPLSYEQYF
V: TRBV27; J: TRBJ2-1; CDR3: CASAPRLAGGLNEQFF
V: TRBV5-1; J: TRBJ2-7; CDR3: CASSLDIGQAGLLSYEQYF
V: TRBV5-8; J: TRBJ2-1; CDR3: CASRRMTSGYNEQFF
V: TRBV19; J: TRBJ1-2; CDR3: CASSRDRDWGYTF
V: TRBV14; J: TRBJ2-5; CDR3: CASSLLTGGPRETQYF
V: TRBV3-1/TRBV3-2; J: TRBJ1-1; CDR3: CASSQVRSGVEAFF
V: TRBV7-9; J: TRBJ2-3; CDR3: CASSLDLAGQYF
V: TRBV21-1; J: TRBJ2-1; CDR3: CASNQSGESSYNEQFF
V: TRBV13; J: TRBJ2-7; CDR3: CASSLGTSGRFLGEQYF
V: TRBV19; J: TRBJ2-7; CDR3: CASSTSALAGYEQYF
V: TRBV18; J: TRBJ1-3; CDR3: CASSPSRQGNAGNTIYF
V: TRBV4-1; J: TRBJ2-2; CDR3: CASSRTFTRGPGELFF
V: TRBV28; J: TRBJ1-1; CDR3: CASSFPGTEAFF
V: TRBV29-1; J: TRBJ1-5; CDR3: CSPTSPGINQPQHF
V: TRBV7-9; J: TRBJ1-2; CDR3: CASSSTTGTDTNYGYTF
V: TRBV5-6; J: TRBJ1-1; CDR3: CASSWTPNTEAFF
V: TRBV30; J: TRBJ1-3; CDR3: CAWAKGAGNTIYF
V: TRBV4-1; J: TRBJ1-1; CDR3: CASSPQGRSEAFF
V: TRBV30; J: TRBJ1-5; CDR3: CAWSNRDRGFQPQHF
V: TRBV27; J: TRBJ1-5; CDR3: CASRVGQGWSQPQHF
V: TRBV7-9; J: TRBJ2-5; CDR3: CASSLGDLAGGPVGETQYF
V: TRBV27; J: TRBJ2-7; CDR3: CASSWRESSYEQYF
V: TRBV10-3; J: TRBJ1-2; CDR3: CAISEPDRPSSF
V: TRBV30; J: TRBJ1-6; CDR3: CAWTRIGSPLHF
V: TRBV7-9; J: TRBJ2-1; CDR3: CASSRGQGIKNEQFF
V: TRBV20-1; J: TRBJ1-1; CDR3: CSARVNTEAFF
V: TRBV14; J: TRBJ2-3; CDR3: CASSQAGTDTQYF
V: TRBV21-1; J: TRBJ2-2; CDR3: CASSKGTGHGELFF
V: TRBV5-4; J: TRBJ1-2; CDR3: CASSWGTGVNYGYTF
V: TRBV6-1; J: TRBJ1-1; CDR3: CASSEMAGVNTEAFF